These 5 T cell receptor beta chains originate from one sample sequenced in a study of regulatory T cells in long-lasting Graves disease. Time point reported: newly diagnosed GD, antithyroid drugs for less than 3 months. Researchers made the TCR library from RNA that was extracted from PBMCs. Building the TCR beta libraries relied on iRepertoire HTBI primers, and CDR3 regions underwent Arm-PCR. TCRdb passed the multiplex PCR reads through MiXCR, listing each CDR3 protein once. The sample includes 400,000 to 550,000 distinct CDR3 sequences, 16% of them seen just once. This sample also appeared in a second study, on T cells in Graves' hyperthyroidism and ophthalmopathy.

The source was peripheral blood mononuclear cells (PBMCs), collected at new diagnosis, from a patient treated with antithyroid drugs. All receptors derive from a woman between 18 and 30 years old with Graves disease.

Of note for this clonotype: One base away lies a much larger clone, so this may be a sequencing read error. V gene TRBV20-1 combines with J gene TRBJ1-1; D unclear. The CDR3 extends over 12 amino acids. The germline V gene has CDR1 DFQATT and CDR2 SNEGSKA (reference sequence). In DNA form, the CDR3 reads TGCAGTGCTAGCGGTACGAACACTGAAGCTTCCTTT. Translating it yields CSASGTNTEASF.

This clonotype has a count of ten or more. The chain employs TRBV28 and TRBJ2-7; D remains unclear. In germline, CDR1 is MDHEN, CDR2 SYDVKM. This CDR3 contains 14 residues. V was trimmed by 2 bases and J by 0 bases, leaving 8 bases between them. The CDR3 DNA reads as TGTGCCAGCAGTTTACAGCCTAGCTCCTACGAGCAGTACTTC. Translated, it gives CASSLQPSSYEQYF.

The chain links TRBV29-1 to TRBJ1-5, with D possibly being TRBD1 (6 bases). Germline lookup yields CDR1 SQVTM and CDR2 ANQGSEA. This CDR3 has 18 amino acids. Deletions cut 4 bases from V and 4 bases from J, with 26 bases between. CDR3 in amino acids: CSVVIPGQERENNQPQHF. CDR3 nucleotide sequence: TGCAGCGTTGTGATCCCGGGACAAGAGAGGGAAAATAATCAGCCCCAGCATTTT.

CDR3 sequence reads: CAISETGELGNGYTF. The CDR3 nucleotides read TGTGCCATCAGCGAGACAGGGGAACTAGGCAATGGCTACACCTTC. The chain has TRBV10-3 and TRBJ1-2; 8 bases fit TRBD1. Germline V gene data show CDR1 as ENHRY and CDR2 as SYGVKD. This CDR3 comprises 15 residues. The junction had 12 bases not matched to a gene; V was cut back by 6 bases and J by 6 bases.

This clonotype was seen at least ten times. The rearrangement links TRBV6-1 to TRBJ2-7; possibly TRBD2 for D (6 bases). The CDR3 has 14 residues. Between the trimmed V and J ends, which lost 9 bases and 0 bases, there was a span of 15 bases. Per the germline V gene, CDR1 is MNHNS and CDR2 is SASEGT. The CDR3 loop is CASLRDGGSYEQYF. The CDR3 bases are TGTGCCAGTCTGCGGGATGGGGGCTCCTACGAGCAGTACTTC.